This T cell receptor beta chain was profiled in a study of blood T cell repertoires in COVID-19. One Seattle source followed patients from active infection through their disease course. The CDR3 sequence is 17 residues long. CDR1 and CDR2 from the germline V gene are SGDLS and YYNGEE. The V segment lost 0 bases and the J segment 4 bases; nucleotides outside the gene matches: 6. Original data processing: The assay estimated nucleated cells by amplifying reference gene primers. The table came from immunoSEQ multiplex PCR; TCRdb's copy has only in-frame clones and leaves some out. V, J and clone size are those of that table, while D and trimming were read from the DNA. The sample includes approximately 110,000 clones, approximately 89% of them seen just once.

The J gene is TRBJ2-2, the V gene TRBV9; 10 bases agree with TRBD2. This sequence originates from a woman over 75 with COVID-19, enrolled during active disease. Specimen: peripheral blood. CDR3 bases: TGTGCCAGCAGCGTAGTGGATAGCGGGAGGTCCACCGGGGAGCTGTTTTTT. Protein product: CASSVVDSGRSTGELFF.